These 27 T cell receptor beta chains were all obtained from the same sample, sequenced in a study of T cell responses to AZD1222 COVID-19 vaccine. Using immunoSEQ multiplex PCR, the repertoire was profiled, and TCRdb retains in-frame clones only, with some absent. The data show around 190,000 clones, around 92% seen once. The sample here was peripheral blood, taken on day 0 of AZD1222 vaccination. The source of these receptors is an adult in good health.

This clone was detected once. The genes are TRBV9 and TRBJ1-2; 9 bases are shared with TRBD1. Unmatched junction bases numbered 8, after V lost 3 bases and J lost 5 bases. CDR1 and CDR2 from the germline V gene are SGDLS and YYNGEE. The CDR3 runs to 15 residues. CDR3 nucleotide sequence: TGTGCCAGCAGCGCCCGGACAGGGGATCAATATGGCTACACCTTC. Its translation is CASSARTGDQYGYTF.

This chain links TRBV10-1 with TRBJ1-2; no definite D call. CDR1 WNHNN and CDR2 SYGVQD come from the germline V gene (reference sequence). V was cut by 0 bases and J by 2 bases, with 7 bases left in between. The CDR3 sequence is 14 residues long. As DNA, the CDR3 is TGCGCCAGCAGTGAGTCGGAGATAAACTATGGCTACACCTTC. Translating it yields CASSESEINYGYTF.

As DNA, the CDR3 is TGTGCCAGCAGTGAAGGGGCGGTGGGATATCAGCCCCAGCATTTT. Its protein is CASSEGAVGYQPQHF. The chain carries TRBV6-1 and TRBJ1-5; D unresolved. Germline V gene lookup returns CDR1 MNHNS and CDR2 SASEGT. V was clipped by 1 base and J by 5 bases, with 12 bases between them. The CDR3 totals 15 residues.

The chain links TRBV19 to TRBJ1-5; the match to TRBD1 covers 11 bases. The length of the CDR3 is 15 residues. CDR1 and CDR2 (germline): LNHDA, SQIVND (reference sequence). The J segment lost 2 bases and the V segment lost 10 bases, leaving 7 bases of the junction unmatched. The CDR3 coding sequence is TGTGCCACGAGGGACAGGGGGTATGGCAATCAGCCCCAGCATTTT. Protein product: CATRDRGYGNQPQHF.

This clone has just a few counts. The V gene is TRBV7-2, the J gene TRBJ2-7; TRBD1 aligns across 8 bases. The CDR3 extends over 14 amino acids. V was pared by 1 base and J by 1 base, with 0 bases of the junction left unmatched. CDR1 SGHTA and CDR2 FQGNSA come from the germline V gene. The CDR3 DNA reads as TGTGCCAGCAGCTTAGGGACAGGGTCCTACGAGCAGTACTTC. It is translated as CASSLGTGSYEQYF.

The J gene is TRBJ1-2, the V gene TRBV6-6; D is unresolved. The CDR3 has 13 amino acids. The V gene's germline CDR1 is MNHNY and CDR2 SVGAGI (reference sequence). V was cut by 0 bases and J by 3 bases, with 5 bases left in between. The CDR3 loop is CASSYSADYGYTF. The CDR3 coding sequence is TGTGCCAGCAGTTACTCAGCCGACTATGGCTACACCTTC.

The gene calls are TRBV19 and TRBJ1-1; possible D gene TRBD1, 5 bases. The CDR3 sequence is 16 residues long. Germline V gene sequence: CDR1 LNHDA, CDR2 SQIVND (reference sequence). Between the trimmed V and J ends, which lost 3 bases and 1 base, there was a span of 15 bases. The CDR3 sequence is CASSIERGRSNTEAFF. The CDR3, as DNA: TGTGCCAGTAGTATTGAGAGGGGACGATCGAACACTGAAGCTTTCTTT.

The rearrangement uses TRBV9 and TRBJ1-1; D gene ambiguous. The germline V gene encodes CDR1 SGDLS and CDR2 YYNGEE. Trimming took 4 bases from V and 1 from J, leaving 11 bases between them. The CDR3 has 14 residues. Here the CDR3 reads CASSPPRQNTEAFF. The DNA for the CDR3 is TGTGCCAGCAGCCCCCCCAGGCAGAACACTGAAGCTTTCTTT.

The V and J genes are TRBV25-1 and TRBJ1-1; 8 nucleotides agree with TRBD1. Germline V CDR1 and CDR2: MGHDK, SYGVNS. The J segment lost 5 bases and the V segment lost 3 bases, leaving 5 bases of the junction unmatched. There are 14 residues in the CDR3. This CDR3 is CASSERTGKTEAFF. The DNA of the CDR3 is TGTGCCAGCAGTGAGAGGACAGGGAAGACTGAAGCTTTCTTT.

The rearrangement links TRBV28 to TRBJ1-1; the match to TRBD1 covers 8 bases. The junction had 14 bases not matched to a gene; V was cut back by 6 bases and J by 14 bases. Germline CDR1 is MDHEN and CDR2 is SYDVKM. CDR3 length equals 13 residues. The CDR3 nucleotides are TGTGCCAGCAGCCCCGGACAGGGCCGGAACTTGTTCTTT. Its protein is CASSPGQGRNLFF.

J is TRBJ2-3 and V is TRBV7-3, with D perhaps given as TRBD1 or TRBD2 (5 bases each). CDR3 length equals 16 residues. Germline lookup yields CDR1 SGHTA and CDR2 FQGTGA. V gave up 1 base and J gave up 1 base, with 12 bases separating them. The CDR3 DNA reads TGTGCCAGCAGCTTAAGGGGGACCCCGGGCACAGATACGCAGTATTTT. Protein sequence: CASSLRGTPGTDTQYF.

The CDR3: CASSVGDRVSYEQYF. CDR3 in DNA: TGTGCCAGCAGCGTAGGGGACAGGGTGAGCTACGAGCAGTACTTC. The chain links TRBV9 to TRBJ2-7; TRBD1 aligns across 9 bases. Per germline, CDR1 SGDLS and CDR2 YYNGEE. The CDR3 has 15 residues. After removal of 0 bases from V and 3 bases from J, the junction contained 4 bases not matched to a gene.

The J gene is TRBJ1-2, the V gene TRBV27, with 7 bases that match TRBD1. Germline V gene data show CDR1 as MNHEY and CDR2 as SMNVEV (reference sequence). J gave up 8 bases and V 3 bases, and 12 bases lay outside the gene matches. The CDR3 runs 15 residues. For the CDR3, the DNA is TGTGCCAGCAGTTTCAGGGTCGAGACAGGGCACGGCTACACCTTC. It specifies CASSFRVETGHGYTF.

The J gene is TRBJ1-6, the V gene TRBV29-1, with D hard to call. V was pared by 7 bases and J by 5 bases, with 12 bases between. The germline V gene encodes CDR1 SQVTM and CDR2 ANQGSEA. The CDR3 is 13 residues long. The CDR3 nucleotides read TGCAGCGCCGGCAGAGGGAATAATTCACCCCTCCACTTT. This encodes CSAGRGNNSPLHF. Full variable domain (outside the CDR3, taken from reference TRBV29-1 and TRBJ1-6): SAVISQKPSRDICQRGTSLTIQCQVDSQVTMMFWYRQQPGQSLTLIATANQGSEATYESGFVIDKFPISRPNLTFSTLTVSNMSPEDSSIYLCSAGRGNNSPLHFGNGTRLTVT.

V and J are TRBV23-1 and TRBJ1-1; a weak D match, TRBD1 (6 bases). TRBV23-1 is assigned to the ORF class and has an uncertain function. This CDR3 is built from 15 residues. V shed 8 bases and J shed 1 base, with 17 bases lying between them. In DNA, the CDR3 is TGCGCCAGCCGCGATGGCGGGGGCTCGAACACTGAAGCTTTCTTT. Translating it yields CASRDGGGSNTEAFF.

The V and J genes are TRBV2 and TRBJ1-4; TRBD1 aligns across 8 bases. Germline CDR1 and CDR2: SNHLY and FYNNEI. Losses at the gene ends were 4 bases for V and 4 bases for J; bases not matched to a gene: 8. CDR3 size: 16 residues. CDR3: CASSADRGPFNEKLFF. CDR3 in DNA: TGTGCCAGCAGTGCCGACAGGGGCCCCTTTAATGAAAAACTGTTTTTT.

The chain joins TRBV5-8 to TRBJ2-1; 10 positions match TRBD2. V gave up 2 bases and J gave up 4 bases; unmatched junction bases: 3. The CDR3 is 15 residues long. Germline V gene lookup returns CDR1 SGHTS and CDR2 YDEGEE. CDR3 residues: CASSLAGGQYNEQFF. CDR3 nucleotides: TGTGCCAGCAGCTTAGCGGGGGGGCAATACAATGAGCAGTTCTTC.

The CDR3 protein is CASSLGELPGNEQFF. CDR3 coding DNA: TGTGCCAGCAGCTTAGGGGAGCTACCGGGGAATGAGCAGTTCTTC. The chain recombines TRBV7-8 with TRBJ2-1; weak D call: TRBD2 (5 bases). Germline V gene sequence: CDR1 SGHVS, CDR2 FQNEAQ. The ends were cut back, 1 base at V and 7 bases at J, with 14 bases in the middle. The CDR3 has 15 amino acids. The whole variable domain, filled in from reference TRBV7-8 and TRBJ2-1, reads GAGVSQSPRYKVAKRGQDVALRCDPISGHVSLFWYQQALGQGPEFLTYFQNEAQLDKSGLPSDRFFAERPEGSVSTLKIQRTQQEDSAVYLCASSLGELPGNEQFFGPGTRLTVL.

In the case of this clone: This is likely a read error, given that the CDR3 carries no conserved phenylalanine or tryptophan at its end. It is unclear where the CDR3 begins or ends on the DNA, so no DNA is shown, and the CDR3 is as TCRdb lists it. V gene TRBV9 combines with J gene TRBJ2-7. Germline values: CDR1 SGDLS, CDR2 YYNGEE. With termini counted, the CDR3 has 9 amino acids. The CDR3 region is CASSPREGY.

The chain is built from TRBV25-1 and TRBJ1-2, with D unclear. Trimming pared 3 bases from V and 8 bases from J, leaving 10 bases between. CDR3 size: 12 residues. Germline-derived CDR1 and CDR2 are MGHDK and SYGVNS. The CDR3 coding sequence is TGTGCCAGCAGTGATGATGGTCCAGGCTACACCTTC. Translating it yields CASSDDGPGYTF.

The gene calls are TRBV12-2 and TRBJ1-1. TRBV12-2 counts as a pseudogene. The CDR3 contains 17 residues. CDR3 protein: CASRLGGHLISNTEAFF. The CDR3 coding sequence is TGTGCAAGTCGCTTGGGAGGACACTTGATATCAAACACTGAAGCTTTCTTT.

In nucleotides, the CDR3 is TGTGCCAGCAGCTTAGGGGGGCCCTATGAGCAGTTCTTC. Protein: CASSLGGPYEQFF. The chain carries TRBV11-3 and TRBJ2-1; a possible D gene is TRBD1 (6 bases). CDR1 is SGHNT and CDR2 is YENEEA in the germline V gene. V gave up 1 base and J gave up 8 bases, with 9 bases separating them. The CDR3 totals 13 residues.

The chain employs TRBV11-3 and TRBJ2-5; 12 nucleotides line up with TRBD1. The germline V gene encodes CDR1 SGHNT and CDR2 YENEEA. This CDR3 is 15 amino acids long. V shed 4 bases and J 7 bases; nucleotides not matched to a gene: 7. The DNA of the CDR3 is TGTGCCAGCAGCTCCGGGACAGGGGGCTACGGGACCCAGTACTTC. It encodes CASSSGTGGYGTQYF.

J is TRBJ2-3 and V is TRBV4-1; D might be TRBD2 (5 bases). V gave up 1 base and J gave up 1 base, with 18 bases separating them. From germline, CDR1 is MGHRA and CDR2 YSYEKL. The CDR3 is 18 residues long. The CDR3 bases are TGCGCCAGCAGCCAAGCCTCGATGAGGGCAGAGGGCACAGATACGCAGTATTTT. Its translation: CASSQASMRAEGTDTQYF.

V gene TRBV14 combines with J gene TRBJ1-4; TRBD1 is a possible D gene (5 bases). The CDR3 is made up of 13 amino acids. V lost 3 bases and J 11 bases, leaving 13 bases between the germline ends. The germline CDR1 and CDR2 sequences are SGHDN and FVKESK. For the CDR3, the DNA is TGTGCCAGCAGCCAGGGGCAGCCTCCTAAACTGTTTTTT. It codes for CASSQGQPPKLFF. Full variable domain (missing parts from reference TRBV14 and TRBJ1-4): EAGVTQFPSHSVIEKGQTVTLRCDPISGHDNLYWYRRVMGKEIKFLLHFVKESKQDESGMPNNRFLAERTGGTYSTLKVQPAELEDSGVYFCASSQGQPPKLFFGSGTQLSVL.

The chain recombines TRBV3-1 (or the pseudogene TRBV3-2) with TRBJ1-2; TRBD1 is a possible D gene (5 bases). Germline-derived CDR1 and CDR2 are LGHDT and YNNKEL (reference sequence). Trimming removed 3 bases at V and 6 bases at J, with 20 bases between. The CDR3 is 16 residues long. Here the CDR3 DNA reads TGTGCCAGCAGCCACACCGGGGCCCTGGGCGGGGATGGCTACACCTTC. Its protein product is CASSHTGALGGDGYTF.

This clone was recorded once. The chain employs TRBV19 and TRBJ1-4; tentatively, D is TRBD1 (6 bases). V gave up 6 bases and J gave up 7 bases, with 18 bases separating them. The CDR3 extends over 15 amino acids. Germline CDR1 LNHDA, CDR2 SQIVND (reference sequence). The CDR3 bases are TGTGCCAGTAGATCAAACAGGGCTGGGGGTGAAAAACTGTTTTTT. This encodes CASRSNRAGGEKLFF.